What follows are 23 T cell receptor beta chains derived from one specimen sequenced in a study of T cells in Graves' hyperthyroidism and ophthalmopathy. It was RNA transcripts that yielded the amplified TCR beta CDR3 regions. The TCR CDR3 first-round RT-PCR relied on the HTBI primer set. From the multiplex PCR reads, TCRdb called clonotypes with MiXCR, one entry per CDR3 protein. Here the sample spans a few hundred thousand distinct CDR3 sequences, around 25% being singletons. Sequencing input: blood. Source of these receptors: a man over 45 with Graves' hyperthyroidism.

This clonotype showed up many times. This sequence joins TRBV28 and TRBJ2-7; the D is unclear. The V and J ends lost 4 bases and 5 bases respectively, with 15 bases between them. Germline V lookup: CDR1 MDHEN, CDR2 SYDVKM. The length of the CDR3 is 14 residues. The CDR3 sequence: CASSSLNYPNEQYF. The DNA for the CDR3 is TGTGCCAGCAGTTCGCTCAACTACCCCAACGAGCAGTACTTC.

This clonotype occurred a few times. The chain is built from TRBV11-2 and TRBJ1-4, with unresolved D. Germline-derived CDR1 and CDR2 are SGHAT and FQNNGV. The CDR3 has 15 amino acids. V was clipped by 1 base and J by 5 bases, with 11 bases between them. CDR3 amino acids: CASSLVGSRNEKLFF. The DNA of the CDR3 is TGTGCCAGCAGCTTAGTTGGGAGTCGAAATGAAAAACTGTTTTTT.

There are a few counts of this clonotype. The rearrangement joins TRBV6-5 to TRBJ2-7; no firm D call. Between the trimmed V and J ends, which lost 2 bases and 3 bases, there was a span of 5 bases. Germline lookup yields CDR1 MNHEY and CDR2 SVGAGI. The CDR3 is 12 residues long. CDR3 coding DNA: TGTGCCAGCAGTTACGACGGCTACGAGCAGTACTTC. Protein product: CASSYDGYEQYF.

This clonotype was recorded once. The chain uses TRBV14 and TRBJ2-1, with 9 bases that match TRBD1. Losses at the gene ends were 5 bases for V and 6 bases for J; bases not matched to a gene: 8. Looked up from germline, CDR1 is SGHDN and CDR2 is FVKESK. The CDR3 consists of 15 residues. The CDR3 DNA is TGTGCCAGCAGCGTCAACAGGGGGCTTCTCAATGAGCAGTTCTTC. Amino acids: CASSVNRGLLNEQFF. Combining the CDR3 with reference TRBV14 and TRBJ2-1 gives the whole variable domain EAGVTQFPSHSVIEKGQTVTLRCDPISGHDNLYWYRRVMGKEIKFLLHFVKESKQDESGMPNNRFLAERTGGTYSTLKVQPAELEDSGVYFCASSVNRGLLNEQFFGPGTRLTVL.

CDR3 coding DNA: TGTGCCAGCAGCCCTCGGGGACAGGGACACGAGCAGTACTTC. It specifies CASSPRGQGHEQYF. This chain joins TRBV28 and TRBJ2-7, with 9 bases identical to TRBD1. This CDR3 is built from 14 residues. Germline CDR1 reads MDHEN; CDR2 reads SYDVKM. V lost 6 bases and J lost 5; bases outside the gene matches: 8. The full variable domain, its missing parts supplied by reference TRBV28 and TRBJ2-7, is DVKVTQSSRYLVKRTGEKVFLECVQDMDHENMFWYRQDPGLGLRLIYFSYDVKMKEKGDIPEGYSVSREKKERFSLILESASTNQTSMYLCASSPRGQGHEQYFGPGTRLTVT.

This clonotype was seen more than once but under ten times. The gene calls are TRBV10-2 and TRBJ2-1; unclear D gene. V lost 2 bases, J lost 0 bases, and 8 bases lay in between. CDR1 is WSHSY and CDR2 is SAAADI in the germline V gene. The CDR3 spans 15 residues. In DNA, the CDR3 is TGCGCCAGCAGTGAGGTGGATATCTCCTACAATGAGCAGTTCTTC. Translation: CASSEVDISYNEQFF.

The rearrangement joins TRBV5-5 to TRBJ2-3; 8 bases are shared with TRBD2. Germline values: CDR1 SGHKS, CDR2 YYEKEE (reference sequence). This CDR3 contains 16 residues. Trimming removed 5 bases from V and 1 base from J; junction bases left unmatched: 9. The CDR3 region has the DNA TGTGCCAGCAGTTCCCTAGCGGGCTACGGCACAGATACGCAGTATTTT. This gives the protein CASSSLAGYGTDTQYF.

The chain couples TRBV18 to TRBJ2-5, with 7 bases lining up with TRBD1. There are 16 residues in the CDR3. The V segment lost 3 bases and the J segment 6 bases; nucleotides outside the gene matches: 13. Per germline, CDR1 KGHSH and CDR2 LQKENI. The CDR3 reads CASSPQNYRGEKTQYF. CDR3 bases: TGTGCCAGCTCACCCCAAAACTACAGGGGTGAAAAGACCCAGTACTTC.

The chain joins TRBV20-1 to TRBJ2-7; D possibly corresponds to TRBD1 (5 bases). There are 13 residues in the CDR3. Germline CDR1 DFQATT, CDR2 SNEGSKA (reference sequence). V was cut by 3 bases and J by 5 bases, with 14 bases left in between. As DNA, the CDR3 is TGCAGTGCTAGTTCCAGGGTGACCCACGAGCAGTACTTC. The encoded protein is CSASSRVTHEQYF.

This clonotype was seen a handful of times. The chain combines TRBV11-2 with TRBJ2-5; 9 positions agree with TRBD2. The V segment lost 3 bases and the J segment 5 bases; nucleotides outside the gene matches: 10. CDR1 and CDR2 from the germline V gene are SGHAT and FQNNGV. The CDR3 loop spans 16 amino acids. The CDR3 protein is CASSLGTGLAMETQYF. CDR3 nucleotides: TGTGCCAGCAGCTTGGGAACAGGACTAGCGATGGAGACCCAGTACTTC.

This clonotype was picked up a small number of times. V and J are TRBV7-3 and TRBJ2-7, with 7 positions matching TRBD2. Germline CDR1 is SGHTA and CDR2 is FQGTGA. This CDR3 has 14 amino acids. V shed 8 bases, J shed 2 bases, and the junction held 9 bases outside the gene matches. In DNA, the CDR3 is TGTGCCAGCGTAACGGGAGGAGCAGCCTACGAGCAGTACTTC. This codes for CASVTGGAAYEQYF. The whole variable domain, filled in from reference TRBV7-3 and TRBJ2-7, reads GAGVSQTPSNKVTEKGKYVELRCDPISGHTALYWYRQSLGQGPEFLIYFQGTGAADDSGLPNDRFFAVRPEGSVSTLKIQRTERGDSAVYLCASVTGGAAYEQYFGPGTRLTVT.

In its sample, this clonotype was seen many times. The J gene is TRBJ2-7, the V gene TRBV2; TRBD2 matches 8 bases. From germline, CDR1 is SNHLY and CDR2 FYNNEI. With V trimmed by 8 bases and J by 5 bases, 14 bases remained unmatched. This CDR3 comprises 15 residues. CDR3 bases: TGTGCCAGCGACAACGGGAGGGCCTTCCCCGACGAGCAGTACTTC. It specifies CASDNGRAFPDEQYF.

This clonotype has just a few counts. This chain uses TRBV19 with TRBJ1-1, with 10 bases that match TRBD1. Germline V CDR1 and CDR2: LNHDA, SQIVND (reference sequence). The CDR3 spans 15 residues. V lost 6 bases to trimming and J lost 1 base; unmatched junction nucleotides: 5. This CDR3 is CASRRTGGTNTEAFF. The CDR3 coding sequence is TGTGCCAGTAGGAGGACAGGGGGAACGAACACTGAAGCTTTCTTT.

As to this clonotype: An end of the junction does not agree with germline; a read error may underlie this. The gene calls are TRBV2 and TRBJ1-6; D is possibly TRBD1 (6 bases). The CDR3 is 16 amino acids. Looked up from germline, CDR1 is SNHLY and CDR2 is FYNNEI. The CDR3 protein is CASSRQDHSHNSPLHF. CDR3 coding DNA: TGTGCCAGCAGTCGACAGGACCACTCCCATAATTCACCCCTCCACTTT.

This clonotype was observed many times. This chain links TRBV10-3 with TRBJ1-2; 10 nucleotides match TRBD1. The V segment lost 7 bases and the J segment 5 bases; nucleotides outside the gene matches: 13. CDR1 and CDR2 (germline): ENHRY, SYGVKD. This CDR3 has 16 amino acids. This chain's CDR3 is CAITRTGTGVGYGYTF. The CDR3 DNA reads as TGTGCCATCACAAGGACCGGGACAGGGGTAGGATATGGCTACACCTTC.

This clonotype was picked up many times. J is TRBJ2-1 and V is TRBV11-2, with TRBD2 matching 12 bases. The CDR3 totals 16 residues. Germline V gene sequence: CDR1 SGHAT, CDR2 FQNNGV. Trimming at V came to 1 base and at J to 4 bases, leaving 2 bases not matched to a gene. The CDR3 DNA reads TGTGCCAGCAGCTTAGGGGGACTAGCGGGTTACAATGAGCAGTTCTTC. Its translation is CASSLGGLAGYNEQFF.

V and J are TRBV18 and TRBJ2-3; 14 bases agree with TRBD2. With 3 bases clipped from V and 8 bases from J, the junction kept 7 bases outside the gene matches. This CDR3 has 16 amino acids. The germline V gene has CDR1 KGHSH and CDR2 LQKENI. CDR3 in amino acids: CASSPQTSGRASTQYF. CDR3 DNA: TGTGCCAGCTCACCGCAGACTAGCGGGAGGGCCTCTACGCAGTATTTT.

This chain joins TRBV19 and TRBJ2-3, with 10 bases that match TRBD2. The CDR3 runs to 14 residues. With 3 bases clipped from V and 6 bases from J, the junction kept 3 bases outside the gene matches. Germline CDR1 reads LNHDA; CDR2 reads SQIVND (reference sequence). CDR3 sequence (DNA): TGTGCCAGTAGTATCGCTAGCGGGAGTGATACGCAGTATTTT. It is translated as CASSIASGSDTQYF.

The V and J genes are TRBV7-9 and TRBJ2-3; D is perhaps TRBD1 or TRBD2 (5 bases each). The CDR3 is 15 residues long. The germline gives CDR1 SEHNR, CDR2 FQNEAQ (reference sequence). Trimming cost V 5 bases and J 4 bases, with 16 bases left between them. The CDR3 spells CASSPGTTGPDTQYF. For the CDR3, the DNA is TGTGCCAGCAGCCCGGGAACCACGGGGCCAGATACGCAGTATTTT.

The V gene is TRBV6-4, the J gene TRBJ2-1, with TRBD2 identical over 10 bases. The CDR3 consists of 15 residues. V lost 6 bases to trimming and J lost 8 bases; unmatched junction nucleotides: 10. Per the germline V gene, CDR1 is MRHNA and CDR2 is SNTAGT. CDR3 region: CASSFEASGSYEQFF. The CDR3 bases are TGTGCCAGCAGCTTTGAGGCTAGCGGGAGTTATGAGCAGTTCTTC.

The rearrangement joins TRBV28 to TRBJ2-3; TRBD2 might be the D (6 bases). Trimming pared 6 bases from V and 4 bases from J, leaving 8 bases between. CDR1 MDHEN and CDR2 SYDVKM come from the germline V gene. CDR3 length: 12 amino acids. The CDR3 loop is CASSGRPDTQYF. CDR3 DNA sequence: TGTGCCAGCAGCGGGAGACCAGATACGCAGTATTTT.

This clonotype was counted between two and nine times. V is TRBV30 and J is TRBJ1-5; tentatively, D is TRBD1 (5 bases). The CDR3 spans 13 residues. Per germline, CDR1 GTSNPN and CDR2 SVGIG (reference sequence). V was trimmed by 0 bases and J by 7 bases, leaving 10 bases between them. CDR3 region: CAWSVEGRQPQHF. The CDR3 nucleotides are TGTGCCTGGAGTGTAGAGGGGCGGCAGCCCCAGCATTTT. Complete variable domain (other parts from reference TRBV30 and TRBJ1-5): SQTIHQWPATLVQPVGSPLSLECTVEGTSNPNLYWYRQAAGRGLQLLFYSVGIGQISSEVPQNLSASRPQDRQFILSSKKLLLSDSGFYLCAWSVEGRQPQHFGDGTRLSIL.

This clonotype has ten or more counts. This chain joins TRBV27 and TRBJ2-1; a possible D gene is TRBD2 (5 bases). Per germline, CDR1 MNHEY and CDR2 SMNVEV (reference sequence). This CDR3 has 16 residues. Trimming left V 4 bases short and J 0 bases short, with 13 bases between. CDR3 region: CASSSHLGSSYNEQFF. The CDR3 DNA follows: TGTGCCAGCAGTTCCCACCTGGGGAGCTCCTACAATGAGCAGTTCTTC.